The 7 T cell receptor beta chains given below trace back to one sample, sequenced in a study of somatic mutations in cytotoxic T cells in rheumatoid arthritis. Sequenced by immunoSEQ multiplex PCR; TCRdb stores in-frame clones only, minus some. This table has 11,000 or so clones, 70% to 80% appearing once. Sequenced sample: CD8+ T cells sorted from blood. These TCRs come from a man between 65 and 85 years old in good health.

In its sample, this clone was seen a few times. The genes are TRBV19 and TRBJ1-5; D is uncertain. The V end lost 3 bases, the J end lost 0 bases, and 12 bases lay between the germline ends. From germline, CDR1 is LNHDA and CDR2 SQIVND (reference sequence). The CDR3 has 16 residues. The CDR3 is CASSIWGGDSNQPQHF. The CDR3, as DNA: TGTGCCAGTAGTATCTGGGGTGGGGATAGCAATCAGCCCCAGCATTTT.

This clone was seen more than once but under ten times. CDR3 region: CASSGYRDIHEQYF. CDR3 DNA sequence: TGTGCCAGCAGTGGTTACCGGGACATCCACGAGCAGTACTTC. The chain carries TRBV25-1 and TRBJ2-7, with D possibly TRBD1 on 6 matching bases. Trimming cost V 4 bases and J 5 bases, with 15 bases left between them. This CDR3 region has 14 residues. Looked up from germline, CDR1 is MGHDK and CDR2 is SYGVNS.

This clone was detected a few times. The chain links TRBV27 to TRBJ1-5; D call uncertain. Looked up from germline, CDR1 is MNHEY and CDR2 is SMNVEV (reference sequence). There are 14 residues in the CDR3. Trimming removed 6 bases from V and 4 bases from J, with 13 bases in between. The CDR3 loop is CASRSDPGNQPQHF. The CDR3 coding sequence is TGTGCCAGCAGGTCCGACCCGGGAAATCAGCCCCAGCATTTT.

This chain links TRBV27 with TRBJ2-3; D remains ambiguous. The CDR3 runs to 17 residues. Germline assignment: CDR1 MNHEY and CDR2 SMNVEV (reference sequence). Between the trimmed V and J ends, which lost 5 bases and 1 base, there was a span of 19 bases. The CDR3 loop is CASSRQVPSEGTDTQYF. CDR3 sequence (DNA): TGTGCCAGCAGTCGCCAGGTCCCCTCCGAGGGCACAGATACGCAGTATTTT.

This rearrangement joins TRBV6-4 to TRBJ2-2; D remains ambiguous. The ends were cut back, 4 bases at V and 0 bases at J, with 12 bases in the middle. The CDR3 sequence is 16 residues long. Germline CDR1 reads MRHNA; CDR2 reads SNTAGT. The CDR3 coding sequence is TGTGCCAGCAGTGCGTCGAGACAATCGAACACCGGGGAGCTGTTTTTT. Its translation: CASSASRQSNTGELFF.

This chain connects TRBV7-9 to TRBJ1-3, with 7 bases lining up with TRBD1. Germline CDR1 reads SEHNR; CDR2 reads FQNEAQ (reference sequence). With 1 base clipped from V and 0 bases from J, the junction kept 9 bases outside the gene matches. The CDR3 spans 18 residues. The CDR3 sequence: CASSLVFWDSRSGNTIYF. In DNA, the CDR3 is TGTGCCAGCAGCTTAGTCTTCTGGGACAGTCGCTCTGGAAACACCATATATTTT. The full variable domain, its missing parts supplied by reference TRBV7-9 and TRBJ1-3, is DTGVSQNPRHKITKRGQNVTFRCDPISEHNRLYWYRQTLGQGPEFLTYFQNEAQLEKSRLLSDRFSAERPKGSFSTLEIQRTEQGDSAMYLCASSLVFWDSRSGNTIYFGEGSWLTVV.

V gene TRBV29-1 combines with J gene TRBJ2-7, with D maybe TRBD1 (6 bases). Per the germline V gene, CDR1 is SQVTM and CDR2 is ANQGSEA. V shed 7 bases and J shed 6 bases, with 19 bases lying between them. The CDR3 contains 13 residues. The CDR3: CSGAGVTTGEQYF. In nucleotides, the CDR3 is TGCAGCGGAGCAGGGGTCACTACGGGCGAGCAGTACTTC.